This T cell receptor (beta chain) is from a study of Tregs in tolerant kidney transplant recipients. Concerning this clone itself: Its antigen remains unidentified. The missing CDR3 end, 3 residues past where the read stops, is filled in from the germline J gene.

Method: immunoSEQ multiplex PCR; TCRdb's copy keeps in-frame clones and lacks some. In total, the table holds about 52,000 clones. Study results and caveats: The small number of patients limits these findings pending further validation. This study did not directly address biological reproducibility. Nucleotide sequences could not be compared across some patients' samples due to primer changes.

This CDR3 is 15 amino acids long. The trim removed 5 bases at V and 0 bases at J, leaving 1 base unmatched. Germline lookup yields CDR1 SNHLY and CDR2 FYNNEI. The origin of this receptor is a human donor who received a combined kidney and bone marrow transplant. The source material was CD4+ T cells from blood, sampled before the transplant. V usage is TRBV2 and J usage is TRBJ2-1; 10 nucleotides line up with TRBD2. CDR3: CASSPSGSSYNEQFF. CDR3 DNA, as far as it was read: TGTGCCAGCAGTCCTAGCGGGAGCTCCTACAATGAG.